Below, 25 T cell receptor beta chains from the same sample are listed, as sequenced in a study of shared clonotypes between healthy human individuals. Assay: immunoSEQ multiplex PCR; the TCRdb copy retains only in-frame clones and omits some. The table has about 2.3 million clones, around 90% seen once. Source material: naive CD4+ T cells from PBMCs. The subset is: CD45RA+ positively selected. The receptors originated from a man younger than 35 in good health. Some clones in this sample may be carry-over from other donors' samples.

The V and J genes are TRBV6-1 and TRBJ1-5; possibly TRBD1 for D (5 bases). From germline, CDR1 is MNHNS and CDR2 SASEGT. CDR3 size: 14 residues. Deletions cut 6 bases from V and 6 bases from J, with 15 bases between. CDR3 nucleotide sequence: TGTGCCAGCAGACAGGTTGGTGTAGGTCAGCCCCAGCATTTT. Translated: CASRQVGVGQPQHF.

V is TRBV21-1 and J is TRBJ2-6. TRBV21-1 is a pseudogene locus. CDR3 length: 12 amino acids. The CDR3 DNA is TGTCGGAACCTCACTGGGGCCAACGTCCTGACTTTC. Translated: CRNLTGANVLTF.

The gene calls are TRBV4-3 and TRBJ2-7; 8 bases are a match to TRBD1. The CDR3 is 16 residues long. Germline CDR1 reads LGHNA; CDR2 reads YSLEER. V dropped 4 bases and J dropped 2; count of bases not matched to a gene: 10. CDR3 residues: CASSRGQGQFTYEQYF. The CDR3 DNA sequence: TGCGCCAGCAGCCGCGGACAGGGACAGTTCACCTACGAGCAGTACTTC.

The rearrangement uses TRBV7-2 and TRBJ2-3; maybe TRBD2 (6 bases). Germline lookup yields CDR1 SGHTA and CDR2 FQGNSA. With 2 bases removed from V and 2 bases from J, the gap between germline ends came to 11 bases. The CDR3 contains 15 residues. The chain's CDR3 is CASSLHRESTDTQYF. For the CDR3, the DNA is TGTGCCAGCAGCTTACATCGGGAGTCCACAGATACGCAGTATTTT.

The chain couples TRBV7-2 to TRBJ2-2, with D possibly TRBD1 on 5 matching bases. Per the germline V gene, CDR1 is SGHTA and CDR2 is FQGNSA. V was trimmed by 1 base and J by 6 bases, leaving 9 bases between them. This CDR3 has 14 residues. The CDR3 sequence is CASSLGARAGELFF. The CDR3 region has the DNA TGTGCCAGCAGCTTAGGTGCCAGGGCCGGGGAGCTGTTTTTT.

CDR3 residues: CASTFRGGPNEKLFF. As DNA, the CDR3 is TGTGCCAGTACCTTCAGGGGAGGGCCTAATGAAAAACTGTTTTTT. V is TRBV19 and J is TRBJ1-4, with TRBD1 as a possible D gene (6 bases). CDR1 and CDR2 from the germline V gene are LNHDA and SQIVND (reference sequence). The ends were cut back, 7 bases at V and 3 bases at J, with 15 bases in the middle. This CDR3 has 15 residues.

For the CDR3, the DNA is TGTGCCAGCAGCAAAGTTGGGGGACTCTCTGGAAACACCATATATTTT. It is translated as CASSKVGGLSGNTIYF. The genes are TRBV21-1 and TRBJ1-3. TRBV21-1 is a documented pseudogene. This CDR3 has 16 residues.

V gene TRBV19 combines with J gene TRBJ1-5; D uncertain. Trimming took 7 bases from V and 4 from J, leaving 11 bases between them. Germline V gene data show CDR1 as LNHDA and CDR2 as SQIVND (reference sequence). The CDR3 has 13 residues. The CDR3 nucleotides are TGTGCCAGTACAACCCGGTTAAATCAGCCCCAGCATTTT. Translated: CASTTRLNQPQHF.

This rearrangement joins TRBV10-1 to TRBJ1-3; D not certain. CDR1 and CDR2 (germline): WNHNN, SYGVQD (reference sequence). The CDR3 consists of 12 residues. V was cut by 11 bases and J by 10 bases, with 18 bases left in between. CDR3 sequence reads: CAESVTDRTIYF. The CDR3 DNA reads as TGCGCCGAGTCAGTAACAGATAGAACCATATATTTT.

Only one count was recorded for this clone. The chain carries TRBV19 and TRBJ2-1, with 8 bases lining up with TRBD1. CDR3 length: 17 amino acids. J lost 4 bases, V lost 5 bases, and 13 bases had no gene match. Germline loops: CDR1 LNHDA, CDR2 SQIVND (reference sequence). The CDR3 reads CASSLDRATGLYNEQFF. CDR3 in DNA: TGTGCCAGTAGTCTGGACAGGGCCACCGGTCTGTACAATGAGCAGTTCTTC.

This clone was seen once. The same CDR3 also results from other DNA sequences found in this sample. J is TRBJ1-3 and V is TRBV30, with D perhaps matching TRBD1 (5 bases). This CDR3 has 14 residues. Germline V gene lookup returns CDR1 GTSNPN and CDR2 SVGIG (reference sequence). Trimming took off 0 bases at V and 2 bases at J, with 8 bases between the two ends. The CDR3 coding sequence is TGTGCCTGGAGTGTTGCGGGGCCTGGAAACACCATATATTTT. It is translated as CAWSVAGPGNTIYF.

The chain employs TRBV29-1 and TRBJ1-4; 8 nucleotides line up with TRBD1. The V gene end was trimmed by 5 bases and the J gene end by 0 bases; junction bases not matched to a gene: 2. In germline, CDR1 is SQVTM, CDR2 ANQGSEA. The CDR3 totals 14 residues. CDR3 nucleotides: TGCAGCGTTCAGGGGGCTTCAACTAATGAAAAACTGTTTTTT. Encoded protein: CSVQGASTNEKLFF.

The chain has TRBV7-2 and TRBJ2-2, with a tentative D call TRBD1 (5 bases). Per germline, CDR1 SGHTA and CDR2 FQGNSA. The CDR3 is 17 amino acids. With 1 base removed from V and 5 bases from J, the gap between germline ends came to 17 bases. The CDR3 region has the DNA TGTGCCAGCAGCTTAGTCTCAGGGCGTATGGGGACCGGGGAGCTGTTTTTT. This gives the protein CASSLVSGRMGTGELFF.

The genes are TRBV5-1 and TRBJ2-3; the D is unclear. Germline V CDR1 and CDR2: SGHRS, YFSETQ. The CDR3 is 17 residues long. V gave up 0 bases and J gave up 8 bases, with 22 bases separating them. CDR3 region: CASSLVGSPGTFGTQYF. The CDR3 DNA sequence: TGCGCCAGCAGCTTGGTAGGTAGCCCAGGAACGTTTGGTACGCAGTATTTT.

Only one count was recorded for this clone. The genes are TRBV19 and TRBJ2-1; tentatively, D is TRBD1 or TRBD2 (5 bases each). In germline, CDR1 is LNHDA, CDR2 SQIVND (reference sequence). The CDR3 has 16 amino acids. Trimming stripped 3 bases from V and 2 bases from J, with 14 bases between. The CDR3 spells CASSMGVHIPYNEQFF. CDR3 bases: TGTGCCAGTAGTATGGGGGTGCACATTCCCTACAATGAGCAGTTCTTC.

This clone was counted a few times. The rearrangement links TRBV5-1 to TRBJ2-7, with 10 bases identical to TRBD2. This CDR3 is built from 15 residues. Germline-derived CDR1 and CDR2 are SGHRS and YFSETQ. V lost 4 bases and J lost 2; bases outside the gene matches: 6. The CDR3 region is CASSLGLAATYEQYF. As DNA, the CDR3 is TGCGCCAGCAGCCTTGGACTAGCGGCTACCTACGAGCAGTACTTC.

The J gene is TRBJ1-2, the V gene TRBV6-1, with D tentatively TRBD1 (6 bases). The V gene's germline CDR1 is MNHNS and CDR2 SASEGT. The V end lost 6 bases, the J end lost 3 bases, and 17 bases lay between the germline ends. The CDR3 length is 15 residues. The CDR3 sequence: CASSFDGGLYYGYTF. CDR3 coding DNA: TGTGCCAGCAGCTTCGACGGGGGGCTATACTATGGCTACACCTTC.

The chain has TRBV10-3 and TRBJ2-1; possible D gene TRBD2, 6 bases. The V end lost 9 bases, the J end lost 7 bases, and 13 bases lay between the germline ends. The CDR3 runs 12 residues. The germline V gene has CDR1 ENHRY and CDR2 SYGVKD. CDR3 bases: TGTGCCATGGGGAGACTAGAAAATGAGCAGTTCTTC. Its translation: CAMGRLENEQFF.

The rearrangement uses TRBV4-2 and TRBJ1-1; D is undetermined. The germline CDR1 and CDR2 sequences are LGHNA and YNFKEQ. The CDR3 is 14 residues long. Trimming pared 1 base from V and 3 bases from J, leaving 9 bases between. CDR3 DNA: TGTGCCAGCAGCCAAGGGGTAAGGGACACTGAAGCTTTCTTT. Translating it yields CASSQGVRDTEAFF.

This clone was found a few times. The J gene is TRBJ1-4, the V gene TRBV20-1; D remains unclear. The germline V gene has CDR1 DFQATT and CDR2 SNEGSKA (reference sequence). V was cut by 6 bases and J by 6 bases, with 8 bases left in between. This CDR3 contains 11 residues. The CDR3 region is CSATNDEKLFF. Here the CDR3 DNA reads TGCAGTGCGACAAACGATGAAAAACTGTTTTTT.

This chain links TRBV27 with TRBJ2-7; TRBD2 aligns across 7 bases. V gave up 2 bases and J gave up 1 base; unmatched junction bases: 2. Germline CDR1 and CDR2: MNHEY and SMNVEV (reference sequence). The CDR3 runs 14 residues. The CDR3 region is CASSLTGGSYEQYF. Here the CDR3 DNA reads TGTGCCAGCAGTTTAACGGGAGGATCCTACGAGCAGTACTTC.

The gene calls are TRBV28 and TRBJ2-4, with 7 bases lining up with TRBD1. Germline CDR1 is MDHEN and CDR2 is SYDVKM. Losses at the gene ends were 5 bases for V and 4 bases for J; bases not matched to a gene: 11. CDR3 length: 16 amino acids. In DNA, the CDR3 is TGTGCCAGCAGTCCCGATGTAGGACAGGTTAAAAACATTCAGTACTTC. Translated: CASSPDVGQVKNIQYF. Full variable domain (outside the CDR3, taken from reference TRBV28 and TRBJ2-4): DVKVTQSSRYLVKRTGEKVFLECVQDMDHENMFWYRQDPGLGLRLIYFSYDVKMKEKGDIPEGYSVSREKKERFSLILESASTNQTSMYLCASSPDVGQVKNIQYFGAGTRLSVL.

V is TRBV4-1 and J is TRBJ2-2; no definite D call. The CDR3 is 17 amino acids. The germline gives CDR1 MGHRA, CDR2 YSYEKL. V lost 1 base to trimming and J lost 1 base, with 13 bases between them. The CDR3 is CASSQGSRALNTGELFF. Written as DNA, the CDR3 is TGCGCCAGCAGCCAAGGGAGCCGGGCACTGAACACCGGGGAGCTGTTTTTT.

The DNA of the CDR3 is TGTGCCAGCAGTGAAGGGACCTCTGGGGCCAACGTCCTGACTTTC. It is translated as CASSEGTSGANVLTF. The chain links TRBV6-1 to TRBJ2-6; D not certain. The ends were cut back, 1 base at V and 0 bases at J, with 4 bases in the middle. The CDR3 consists of 15 residues. Germline assignment: CDR1 MNHNS and CDR2 SASEGT.

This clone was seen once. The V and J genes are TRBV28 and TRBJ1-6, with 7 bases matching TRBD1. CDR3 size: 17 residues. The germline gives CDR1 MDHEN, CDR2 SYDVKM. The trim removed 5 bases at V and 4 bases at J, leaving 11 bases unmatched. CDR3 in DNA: TGTGCCAGCAGTCCTACAGGACAGGAAGTATATAATTCACCCCTCCACTTT. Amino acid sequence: CASSPTGQEVYNSPLHF.